The 24 T cell receptor beta chains below come from one sample, sequenced in a study of T cells expressing NK-cell markers. TCRdb re-called the 5' RACE reads, yielding one record per CDR3 amino acid sequence without DNA. The repertoire table contains a few hundred thousand distinct CDR3 sequences. Sequenced sample: blood T cells: a sorted CD56 or NKG2C T cell subset, CD4+ or CD8+ T cells, or bulk PBMC T cells (not recorded which). The receptors were gathered from a man aged 18-30 years in good health.

This chain joins TRBV20-1 and TRBJ1-1; the TCRdb call, TRBD1, lacks DNA for checking. This CDR3 is built from 13 residues. Germline CDR1 is DFQATT and CDR2 is SNEGSKA (reference sequence). The CDR3 spells CSEIGTLNTEAFF.

The chain employs TRBV21-1 and TRBJ2-7; TCRdb outputs TRBD1, but without DNA this stays unchecked. TRBV21-1 is a known pseudogene. The CDR3 has 16 residues. The CDR3: CASSKYSPGQSVEQYF.

The J gene is TRBJ2-3, the V gene TRBV6-5. The CDR3 length is 11 residues. From germline, CDR1 is MNHEY and CDR2 SVGAGI. The CDR3: CASRGKDTQYF.

The chain joins TRBV4-3 to TRBJ2-1; TCRdb picks TRBD1, but there is no DNA to check that call. The CDR3 totals 17 residues. CDR1 is LGHNA and CDR2 is YSLEER in the germline V gene. The CDR3 region is CASSHPQAESHYNEQFF.

This chain links TRBV6-1 with TRBJ2-5; TCRdb's assignment of TRBD2 cannot be checked, as there is no DNA. CDR1 MNHNS and CDR2 SASEGT come from the germline V gene. The CDR3 covers 14 residues. The CDR3 is CASMTGRYEETQYF.

Here the CDR3 reads CASRRTGGTNEQFF. The V call is TRBV6-2 or TRBV6-3, the J call TRBJ2-1; the D call of TRBD1 rests on TCRdb alone, since no DNA is present to check it. The germline V gene has CDR1 MNHEY and CDR2 SVGEGT. The CDR3 extends over 14 amino acids.

This chain connects TRBV12-3 or TRBV12-4 to TRBJ2-5; absent DNA, TCRdb's TRBD2 call cannot be checked. The CDR3 has 15 residues. CDR3 loop: CASSWTSGGPGTQYF.

The chain recombines TRBV2 with TRBJ2-3. The CDR3 is 11 residues long. Germline-derived CDR1 and CDR2 are SNHLY and FYNNEI. The CDR3 loop is CASSDFDTQYF. Using reference TRBV2 and TRBJ2-3 for the parts outside the CDR3, the full variable domain is EPEVTQTPSHQVTQMGQEVILRCVPISNHLYFYWYRQILGQKVEFLVSFYNNEISEKSEIFDDQFSVERPDGSNFTLKIRSTKLEDSAMYFCASSDFDTQYFGPGTRLTVL.

The rearrangement links TRBV5-1 to TRBJ2-7; TCRdb selects TRBD1, and the lack of DNA leaves this call unchecked. This CDR3 is built from 13 residues. Germline assignment: CDR1 SGHRS and CDR2 YFSETQ. The CDR3 is CASSSLQGVEQYF. The whole variable domain, filled in from reference TRBV5-1 and TRBJ2-7, reads KAGVTQTPRYLIKTRGQQVTLSCSPISGHRSVSWYQQTPGQGLQFLFEYFSETQRNKGNFPGRFSGRQFSNSRSEMNVSTLELGDSALYLCASSSLQGVEQYFGPGTRLTVT.

V and J are TRBV29-1 and TRBJ2-2; the TCRdb call, TRBD1, lacks DNA for checking. The CDR3 contains 13 residues. Germline assignment: CDR1 SQVTM and CDR2 ANQGSEA. The CDR3 sequence: CSAGPDYTGELFF.

The chain joins TRBV4-2 to TRBJ2-1; TCRdb's D call, TRBD2, is unchecked because there is no DNA. The CDR3 is made up of 17 amino acids. Germline lookup yields CDR1 LGHNA and CDR2 YNFKEQ. The CDR3 loop is CASSQDIRTSGRGEQFF.

The chain joins TRBV4-1 to TRBJ1-6; the TCRdb D gene call, TRBD1, has no DNA to confirm it. The CDR3 sequence is 15 residues long. The germline V gene encodes CDR1 MGHRA and CDR2 YSYEKL. The CDR3 is CASSPTGTGNSPLHF.

This CDR3 reads CATSSNSGRTDTQYF. This chain joins TRBV24-1 and TRBJ2-3; as DNA is missing, the TRBD2 call by TCRdb cannot be tested. Germline assignment: CDR1 KGHDR and CDR2 SFDVKD. This CDR3 region has 15 residues.

The gene calls are TRBV24-1 and TRBJ1-2; the TCRdb D gene call, TRBD1, has no DNA to confirm it. CDR1 is KGHDR, CDR2 SFDVKD, per germline. The CDR3 totals 13 residues. CDR3 sequence: CATSPGQSYGYTF.

The chain carries TRBV20-1 and TRBJ2-3; TCRdb lists TRBD2, though no DNA is available to test this call. CDR3 length: 16 residues. CDR1 is DFQATT, CDR2 SNEGSKA, per germline (reference sequence). CDR3 residues: CSAWAGRRGSTDTQYF.

The chain joins TRBV5-1 to TRBJ2-6. From germline, CDR1 is SGHRS and CDR2 YFSETQ. The CDR3 has 14 amino acids. The CDR3 loop reads CASSHSSGANVLTF. Using reference TRBV5-1 and TRBJ2-6 for the parts outside the CDR3, the full variable domain is KAGVTQTPRYLIKTRGQQVTLSCSPISGHRSVSWYQQTPGQGLQFLFEYFSETQRNKGNFPGRFSGRQFSNSRSEMNVSTLELGDSALYLCASSHSSGANVLTFGAGSRLTVL.

The V call is TRBV12-3 or TRBV12-4, the J call TRBJ2-3; the TCRdb D gene call, TRBD2, has no DNA to confirm it. The CDR3 covers 16 residues. CDR3 protein: CASSNSLGFLSDTQYF.

The J gene is TRBJ2-7, the V gene TRBV18. This CDR3 contains 11 residues. Germline V lookup: CDR1 KGHSH, CDR2 LQKENI. Here the CDR3 reads CASSRVGEQYF.

The V call is TRBV29-1, the J call TRBJ2-1; the TCRdb D gene call, TRBD1, has no DNA to confirm it. CDR1 is SQVTM and CDR2 is ANQGSEA in the germline V gene. This CDR3 has 14 amino acids. CDR3: CSVETGIKPNEQFF.

The chain has TRBV6-1 and TRBJ1-1. CDR1 and CDR2 (germline): MNHNS, SASEGT. The CDR3 runs to 14 residues. CDR3 in amino acids: CASRSTFKNTEAFF.

The rearrangement uses TRBV12-3 or TRBV12-4 and TRBJ1-4; TCRdb picks TRBD1, but there is no DNA to check that call. The CDR3 sequence is 14 residues long. This chain's CDR3 is CASSYPGSNEKLFF.

The V and J genes are TRBV12-3 or TRBV12-4 and TRBJ1-2. This CDR3 is built from 12 residues. CDR3 protein: CASKAGSYGYTF.

The gene calls are TRBV29-1 and TRBJ1-1; TCRdb calls TRBD1, which cannot be checked without DNA. Germline lookup yields CDR1 SQVTM and CDR2 ANQGSEA. The CDR3 sequence is 14 residues long. The CDR3 reads CSVVTYRENTEAFF.

CDR3 region: CASSLARLAGGQETQYF. J is TRBJ2-5 and V is TRBV7-2; TCRdb's D gene call, TRBD2, goes unchecked for lack of DNA. Germline V gene sequence: CDR1 SGHTA, CDR2 FQGNSA. This CDR3 has 17 residues.